This T cell receptor beta chain originates from a study of cytomegalovirus exposure and HLA in healthy donors. Comments on this clone: No antigen is known for it.

Researchers ran the PCR with 60 Vbeta and 13 Jbeta primers. Sequenced by immunoSEQ multiplex PCR; TCRdb stores in-frame clones only, minus some. The sample includes about 100,000 clones, about 74% of them seen just once. Study-wide points: Several of the most significant clusters appeared linked to common viral pathogens, based on a later analysis. The study carried out a later analysis of TCR beta sequences. It associated 15,000 to 20,000 of them with specific HLA alleles at a false discovery rate of 0.05.

This receptor was obtained from a male donor in good health and CMV-seropositive. The specimen sequenced was PBMCs.

Written as DNA, the CDR3 is TGTGCCAGCAGCCCTAGGGGACAGTTAACCGGGGAGCTGTTTTTT. Translation gives CASSPRGQLTGELFF. V is TRBV9 and J is TRBJ2-2; 7 nucleotides align to TRBD1. V was pared by 4 bases and J by 5 bases, with 8 bases of the junction left unmatched. This CDR3 is built from 15 residues. CDR1 is SGDLS and CDR2 is YYNGEE in the germline V gene.